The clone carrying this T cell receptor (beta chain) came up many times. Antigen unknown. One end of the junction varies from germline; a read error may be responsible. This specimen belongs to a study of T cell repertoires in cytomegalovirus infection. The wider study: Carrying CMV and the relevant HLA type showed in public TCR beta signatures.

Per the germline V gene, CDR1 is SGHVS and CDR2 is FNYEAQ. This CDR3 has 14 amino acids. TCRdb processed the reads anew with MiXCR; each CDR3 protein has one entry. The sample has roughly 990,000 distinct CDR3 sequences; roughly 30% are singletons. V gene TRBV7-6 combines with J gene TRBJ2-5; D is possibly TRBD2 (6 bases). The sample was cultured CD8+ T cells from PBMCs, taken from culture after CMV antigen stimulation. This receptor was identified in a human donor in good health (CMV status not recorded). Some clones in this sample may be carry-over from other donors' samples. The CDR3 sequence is CASGFGRQQETQYF. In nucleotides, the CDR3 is TGTGCCAGCGGCTTCGGGAGACAACAAGAGACCCAGTACTTC.